These 18 T cell receptor beta chains were all obtained from the same sample, sequenced in a study of blood T cell repertoires in COVID-19. Sequenced by immunoSEQ multiplex PCR; TCRdb stores in-frame clones only, minus some. The data hold more than 400,000 clones, with approximately 83% observed a single time. The sample taken for sequencing was peripheral blood. These receptors were taken from a human donor in a cohort sampled during active COVID-19.

V is TRBV7-9 and J is TRBJ1-1, with D uncertain. The CDR3 length is 16 residues. V was trimmed by 5 bases and J by 3 bases, leaving 19 bases between them. Germline loops: CDR1 SEHNR, CDR2 FQNEAQ (reference sequence). Written as DNA, the CDR3 is TGTGCCAGCAGCCAATGGGCGTATACGACCGACACTGAAGCTTTCTTT. Amino acid sequence: CASSQWAYTTDTEAFF.

V is TRBV28 and J is TRBJ2-7; D ambiguous. The CDR3 is 11 amino acids. V lost 8 bases, J lost 7 bases, and 12 bases lay in between. Per germline, CDR1 MDHEN and CDR2 SYDVKM. The CDR3 spells CASAVASEQYF. CDR3 nucleotide sequence: TGTGCCAGCGCAGTAGCTAGTGAGCAGTACTTC.

This clone has a handful of counts. The chain couples TRBV5-1 to TRBJ2-1; 8 bases map to TRBD2. The junction had 5 bases not matched to a gene; V was cut back by 1 base and J by 8 bases. The CDR3 runs to 14 residues. The V gene's germline CDR1 is SGHRS and CDR2 YFSETQ. CDR3 in amino acids: CASSLSGSAHEQFF. In DNA form, the CDR3 reads TGCGCCAGCAGCTTGAGCGGGAGCGCCCATGAGCAGTTCTTC.

This chain joins TRBV28 and TRBJ2-7; a weak D match, TRBD1 (6 bases). V was shortened by 8 bases and J by 7 bases, with 15 bases between the two germline ends. The CDR3 length is 12 residues. Germline lookup yields CDR1 MDHEN and CDR2 SYDVKM. CDR3: CASRTVGLEQYF. The CDR3 DNA reads as TGTGCCAGCCGGACAGTAGGCTTGGAGCAGTACTTC.

V is TRBV6-5 and J is TRBJ2-7, with TRBD1 matching 8 bases. The CDR3 consists of 12 residues. CDR1 and CDR2 from the germline V gene are MNHEY and SVGAGI. With V trimmed by 6 bases and J by 5 bases, 3 bases remained unmatched. In nucleotides, the CDR3 is TGTGCCAGCAGCAGGGGGCTAGACGAGCAGTACTTC. Protein product: CASSRGLDEQYF.

This clone was seen only once. This chain uses TRBV19 with TRBJ2-7; 10 positions agree with TRBD1. The J segment lost 6 bases and the V segment lost 9 bases, leaving 5 bases of the junction unmatched. Germline V gene data show CDR1 as LNHDA and CDR2 as SQIVND (reference sequence). This CDR3 has 12 residues. The CDR3 spells CASRDRGTEQYF. Here the CDR3 DNA reads TGTGCCAGCCGGGACAGGGGTACCGAGCAGTACTTC.

The rearrangement joins TRBV6-2 or TRBV6-3 to TRBJ2-7; 9 positions match TRBD2. V gave up 2 bases and J gave up 3 bases; unmatched junction bases: 8. CDR3 length equals 16 residues. Germline lookup yields CDR1 MNHEY and CDR2 SVGEGT. The chain's CDR3 is CASSYPSGTTSYEQYF. In DNA, the CDR3 is TGTGCCAGCAGTTACCCTAGCGGGACCACCAGCTACGAGCAGTACTTC.

The V and J genes are TRBV11-1 and TRBJ1-1, with 9 bases fitting TRBD1. Looked up from germline, CDR1 is SGHAT and CDR2 is FQDESV (reference sequence). The CDR3 covers 13 residues. V lost 3 bases and J lost 6; bases outside the gene matches: 2. The CDR3 DNA reads as TGTGCCAGCAGCTTCCGGACAGGGGCTGAAGCTTTCTTT. Translating gives CASSFRTGAEAFF.

This rearrangement joins TRBV9 to TRBJ2-2; D is undetermined. The CDR3 runs to 15 residues. Looked up from germline, CDR1 is SGDLS and CDR2 is YYNGEE. The V and J ends lost 0 bases and 7 bases respectively, with 13 bases between them. This CDR3 is CASSVVSLPGGELFF. In nucleotides, the CDR3 is TGTGCCAGCAGCGTAGTGTCACTCCCCGGCGGGGAGCTGTTTTTT.

This chain connects TRBV6-1 to TRBJ1-5; D call uncertain. Trimming took 0 bases from V and 1 from J, leaving 4 bases between them. The CDR3 length is 14 residues. The germline V gene encodes CDR1 MNHNS and CDR2 SASEGT. The CDR3 region has the DNA TGTGCCAGCAGTGAAGCGAGAAGCAATCAGCCCCAGCATTTT. As protein: CASSEARSNQPQHF.

V gene TRBV30 combines with J gene TRBJ1-2; maybe TRBD1 (5 bases). Trimming cost V 7 bases and J 4 bases, with 13 bases left between them. CDR3 size: 12 residues. CDR1 and CDR2 from the germline V gene are GTSNPN and SVGIG (reference sequence). CDR3 sequence (DNA): TGTGCCTCGACGACAGATTCCTATGGCTACACCTTC. It codes for CASTTDSYGYTF. Full variable domain (rest looked up from reference TRBV30 and TRBJ1-2): SQTIHQWPATLVQPVGSPLSLECTVEGTSNPNLYWYRQAAGRGLQLLFYSVGIGQISSEVPQNLSASRPQDRQFILSSKKLLLSDSGFYLCASTTDSYGYTFGSGTRLTVV.

The V gene is TRBV6-4, the J gene TRBJ2-1; the match to TRBD2 covers 8 bases. The CDR3 totals 16 residues. Germline assignment: CDR1 MRHNA and CDR2 SNTAGT. Trimming took 6 bases from V and 6 from J; bases not matched to a gene: 13. The CDR3 coding sequence is TGTGCCAGCAGCGGGAGGGGAGTAGCGGGACTCAATGAGCAGTTCTTC. Its translation is CASSGRGVAGLNEQFF.

CDR3: CASSLAPSGTGRTDTQYF. As DNA, the CDR3 is TGCGCCAGCAGCTTGGCCCCATCAGGGACTGGAAGAACAGATACGCAGTATTTT. The J gene is TRBJ2-3, the V gene TRBV5-1, with D maybe TRBD2 (6 bases). Trimming removed 0 bases at V and 3 bases at J, with 20 bases between. The CDR3 loop spans 18 amino acids. Germline CDR1 and CDR2: SGHRS and YFSETQ.

The V call is TRBV5-1, the J call TRBJ2-7, with D possibly TRBD1 on 6 matching bases. V dropped 4 bases and J dropped 0 bases, with 11 bases sitting between them. Germline CDR1 reads SGHRS; CDR2 reads YFSETQ. This CDR3 comprises 14 residues. The CDR3 protein is CASSKTDSSYEQYF. In DNA, the CDR3 is TGCGCCAGCAGCAAAACGGACAGCTCCTACGAGCAGTACTTC.

V gene TRBV3-1 (or the pseudogene TRBV3-2) combines with J gene TRBJ2-7; D unresolved. Trimming cost V 0 bases and J 1 base, with 10 bases left between them. There are 15 residues in the CDR3. The V gene's germline CDR1 is LGHDT and CDR2 YNNKEL (reference sequence). CDR3 nucleotides: TGTGCCAGCAGCCAAGATTGGGCTGTATCCTACGAGCAGTACTTC. Amino acids: CASSQDWAVSYEQYF.

This clone has at least ten counts. The chain links TRBV11-3 to TRBJ2-7, with unresolved D. The germline V gene encodes CDR1 SGHNT and CDR2 YENEEA. The length of the CDR3 is 12 residues. V lost 3 bases to trimming and J lost 6 bases, with 9 bases between them. The CDR3 sequence: CASSLTRGEQYF. CDR3 DNA sequence: TGTGCCAGCAGCTTGACCCGCGGCGAGCAGTACTTC.

The chain links TRBV7-8 to TRBJ2-3; TRBD1 might be the D (5 bases). CDR3 length: 14 amino acids. Germline-derived CDR1 and CDR2 are SGHVS and FQNEAQ. Trimming left V 5 bases short and J 0 bases short, with 9 bases between. CDR3 protein: CASSPTASTDTQYF. CDR3 bases: TGTGCCAGCAGCCCGACAGCGAGCACAGATACGCAGTATTTT.

The chain uses TRBV25-1 and TRBJ1-1; 8 bases agree with TRBD1. J lost 7 bases, V lost 5 bases, and 9 bases had no gene match. The CDR3 has 14 residues. Germline CDR1 reads MGHDK; CDR2 reads SYGVNS. CDR3 loop: CASSPTGATNEAFF. CDR3 sequence (DNA): TGTGCCAGCAGTCCGACAGGGGCAACGAATGAAGCTTTCTTT.